This entry features one T cell receptor beta chain sequence. These data are taken from a study of shared clonotypes between healthy human individuals. Study-wide background: Per-donor plates numbered three CD4 naive, three CD4 memory, two CD8 naive and one CD8 memory.

CD45RO-negative CD8 cells positively selected for CCR7 made up the naive population, which excluded terminally differentiated effector memory CD45RA+ cells. Only Caucasian adults living in Nashville, Tennessee served as donors. Generated by immunoSEQ multiplex PCR, the TCRdb table keeps only in-frame clones and is missing some. The profile shows over 2 million clones, about 94% of them singletons. The CDR3 is made up of 14 amino acids. Per germline, CDR1 MGHRA and CDR2 YSYEKL. With 6 bases clipped from V and 3 bases from J, the junction kept 6 bases outside the gene matches. The origin of this receptor is a man between 18 and 35 years old in good health. The J gene is TRBJ2-7, the V gene TRBV4-1; 9 nucleotides line up with TRBD1. The sample taken for sequencing was naive CD8+ T cells sorted from blood. CDR3 sequence: CASSIRDRDYEQYF. CDR3 DNA sequence: TGCGCCAGCAGTATCCGGGACAGGGACTACGAGCAGTACTTC.